This TCR beta chain derives from a study of identical twins. Unique molecular identifiers were in the cDNA, with template-switch universal primer binding. TCRdb fed the 5' RACE reads into MiXCR, producing one record per CDR3 protein. The data contain about 660,000 distinct CDR3 sequences, 8% to 9% of them singletons. Study-level findings and limits: In cord blood, abundant beta clonotypes had fewer insertions; memory showed no trend.

As to this clonotype: Its antigen is unknown.

These records were also assigned to another study, of yellow fever vaccine responses in identical twins.

The sequenced sample was PBMCs. The receptor was isolated from a woman between 18 and 29 years old in good health.

CDR3 nucleotide sequence: TGCGCCAGCAGCCAAGGATGGGACGCCGGCGATACGCAGTATTTT. Residues: CASSQGWDAGDTQYF. The chain uses TRBV4-3 and TRBJ2-3, with D perhaps TRBD1 or TRBD2 (5 bases each). The germline V and J ends were trimmed by 1 base and 6 bases, with 14 bases remaining between them. The V gene's germline CDR1 is LGHNA and CDR2 YSLEER. The CDR3 is made up of 15 amino acids.